The rows below give T cell receptor beta chains drawn from one sample of a study of OX40 agonist ivuxolimab in advanced cancers. Sequenced by immunoSEQ multiplex PCR; TCRdb stores in-frame clones only, minus some. The table shows about 48,000 clones, with 65% to 85% occurring only once. Sequenced here: CD4+ or CD8+ T cells sorted from blood, sampled in a trial of the OX40 agonist ivuxolimab. The receptors stem from an adult with an advanced solid tumor such as melanoma, head and neck, liver or kidney cancer. Both conserved end residues are part of each CDR3. D genes are given only for firm matches. A row's size may be missing; if present it is once, few, many or a size class.

v_call	clone_size	d_call	j_call	cdr3_aa	cdr3_nt
TRBV19	once	-	TRBJ1-1	CASSIGRVNTEAFF	TGTGCCAGTAGTATAGGTAGGGTGAACACTGAAGCTTTCTTT
TRBV7-9	-	TRBD1	TRBJ2-5	CASSLIPDRGKETQYF	TGTGCCAGCAGCTTAATCCCGGACAGGGGAAAGGAGACCCAGTACTTC
TRBV7-9	few	-	TRBJ1-2	CASSLGDKGSYGYTF	TGTGCCAGCAGCTTAGGGGACAAAGGGAGCTATGGCTACACCTTC
TRBV9	once	-	TRBJ2-3	CASSVATPGSFGGGRSTDTQYF	TGTGCCAGCAGCGTAGCTACTCCGGGATCCTTTGGTGGGGGGCGTAGCACAGATACGCAGTATTTT
TRBV6-6	-	-	TRBJ2-5	CASSYEGQETQYF	TGTGCCAGCAGTTACGAGGGCCAAGAGACCCAGTACTTC
TRBV30	-	-	TRBJ1-1	CAWSLVRRTEAFF	TGTGCCTGGAGCCTGGTCAGGCGCACTGAAGCTTTCTTT
TRBV19	medium-sized	-	TRBJ2-3	CASTDQGGHPTDTQYF	TGTGCCAGTACCGATCAGGGTGGCCACCCCACCGATACGCAGTATTTT
TRBV7-2	-	-	TRBJ1-2	CASSLEAGDWNGYTF	TGTGCCAGCAGCTTAGAAGCGGGGGATTGGAATGGCTACACCTTC
TRBV7-8	-	-	TRBJ1-3	CASSFTGLSGNTIYF	TGTGCCAGCAGCTTTACAGGTCTCTCTGGAAACACCATATATTTT
TRBV7-8	-	TRBD2	TRBJ2-3	CASSYGTSGSPTDTQYF	TGTGCCAGCAGCTACGGGACTAGCGGGAGTCCCACAGATACGCAGTATTTT
TRBV9	-	-	TRBJ2-7	CASSARGTVSSYEQYF	TGTGCCAGCAGCGCCCGCGGGACGGTAAGCTCCTACGAGCAGTACTTC
TRBV18	medium-sized	-	TRBJ2-7	CASSPVYPSYEQYF	TGTGCCAGCTCACCCGTTTATCCCTCCTACGAGCAGTACTTC
TRBV7-8	few	TRBD2	TRBJ2-7	CASVGRAGWEQYF	TGTGCCAGCGTAGGGAGGGCCGGATGGGAGCAGTACTTC
TRBV7-2	-	-	TRBJ1-5	CASSLFQGGHQPQHF	TGTGCCAGCAGCTTATTTCAAGGGGGTCATCAGCCCCAGCATTTT
TRBV6-5	-	-	TRBJ2-2	CASSNWDTGELFF	TGTGCCAGCAGTAACTGGGACACCGGGGAGCTGTTTTTT
TRBV6-1	few	-	TRBJ1-4	CASSETTGRSYEKLFF	TGTGCCAGCAGTGAGACCACAGGGAGGTCTTATGAAAAACTGTTTTTT
TRBV30	-	-	TRBJ2-7	CAYGRGSYEQYF	TGTGCCTATGGACGGGGGTCCTACGAGCAGTACTTC
TRBV29-1	once	TRBD1	TRBJ2-2	CSVVMQGAPHTGELFF	TGCAGCGTTGTAATGCAGGGGGCACCTCACACCGGGGAGCTGTTTTTT
TRBV29-1	-	-	TRBJ2-7	CSVLGSEEQYF	TGCAGCGTTTTGGGTTCGGAAGAGCAGTACTTC
TRBV10-3	-	-	TRBJ2-1	CAIESDRDKGSYNEQFF	TGTGCCATCGAATCGGACAGAGACAAGGGCTCCTACAATGAGCAGTTCTTC
TRBV19	-	-	TRBJ2-3	CASSGGFGTDTQYF	TGTGCCAGTAGTGGGGGGTTCGGCACAGATACGCAGTATTTT
TRBV5-1	-	TRBD1	TRBJ2-5	CASSLAGTGGETQYF	TGCGCCAGCAGCTTAGCCGGGACAGGGGGGGAGACCCAGTACTTC
TRBV10-3	few	-	TRBJ1-5	CAISKDGNNQPQHF	TGTGCCATCAGTAAGGACGGGAACAATCAGCCCCAGCATTTT
TRBV18	-	-	TRBJ1-4	CASSPDRMTEKLFF	TGTGCCAGCTCACCGGACAGAATGACTGAAAAACTGTTTTTT
TRBV7-3	once	-	TRBJ2-3	CASSLGGTTDTQYF	TGTGCCAGCAGCTTGGGCGGGACCACAGATACGCAGTATTTT
TRBV7-3	-	TRBD2	TRBJ2-3	CASSLGSGGRTDTQYF	TGTGCCAGCAGCTTAGGTTCGGGGGGGCGTACAGATACGCAGTATTTT
TRBV6-1	-	TRBD1	TRBJ1-2	CASSPQTGGVFGYTF	TGTGCCAGCAGTCCCCAGACAGGGGGCGTTTTTGGCTACACCTTC
TRBV18	-	-	TRBJ1-6	CASSPGSGTDNSPLHF	TGTGCCAGCTCACCTGGTTCTGGGACTGACAATTCACCCCTCCACTTT
TRBV7-2	-	-	TRBJ2-1	CASSLAYGPYNEQFF	TGTGCCAGCAGCTTAGCCTACGGGCCATACAATGAGCAGTTCTTC
TRBV4-3	-	-	TRBJ1-5	CASSRDGYQPQHF	TGCGCCAGCAGCCGTGACGGCTATCAGCCCCAGCATTTT
TRBV28	-	-	TRBJ1-2	CASSLSVRGYTF	TGTGCCAGCAGTCTGTCCGTCCGAGGCTACACCTTC
TRBV6-1	-	-	TRBJ1-6	CASSEGPQGASPLHF	TGTGCCAGCAGTGAAGGGCCCCAGGGTGCTTCACCCCTCCACTTT
TRBV7-2	once	-	TRBJ1-2	CASSLGRGDGYTF	TGTGCCAGCAGCTTAGGAAGGGGGGATGGCTACACCTTC
TRBV6-5	-	-	TRBJ2-2	CASRLLGELFF	TGTGCCAGCAGATTACTCGGTGAGCTGTTTTTT
TRBV6-6	-	-	TRBJ1-5	CASSYGQGGQPQHF	TGTGCCAGCAGTTACGGGCAGGGAGGTCAGCCCCAGCATTTT
TRBV7-3	-	TRBD1	TRBJ2-3	CASSQDRDNTQYF	TGTGCCAGCAGCCAAGACAGGGACAATACGCAGTATTTT
TRBV9	-	-	TRBJ2-7	CASSVSGWGEQYF	TGTGCCAGCAGCGTGTCAGGGTGGGGCGAGCAGTACTTC
TRBV29-1	-	TRBD2	TRBJ2-1	CSVGLAGAYNEQFF	TGCAGCGTTGGACTAGCGGGGGCCTACAATGAGCAGTTCTTC
TRBV7-2	-	TRBD2	TRBJ2-7	CASSYLAGPWEQYF	TGTGCCAGCAGCTATCTAGCGGGACCCTGGGAGCAGTACTTC
TRBV4-2	-	-	TRBJ2-3	CASSQGGASGTDTQYF	TGTGCCAGCAGCCAAGGGGGGGCTAGCGGCACAGATACGCAGTATTTT
TRBV7-3	once	-	TRBJ2-1	CASRETSLGYNEQFF	TGTGCCAGCAGGGAAACTAGTCTAGGCTACAATGAGCAGTTCTTC
TRBV6-1	-	-	TRBJ1-5	CAVPGVESSNQPQHF	TGTGCCGTACCGGGGGTTGAAAGTAGCAATCAGCCCCAGCATTTT
TRBV6-6	-	-	TRBJ2-1	CASSPYVAAEQFF	TGTGCCAGCAGTCCCTACGTAGCCGCTGAGCAGTTCTTC
TRBV5-4	-	TRBD1	TRBJ2-2	CASSPGQGVPGELFF	TGTGCCAGCAGCCCGGGACAGGGGGTTCCCGGGGAGCTGTTTTTT